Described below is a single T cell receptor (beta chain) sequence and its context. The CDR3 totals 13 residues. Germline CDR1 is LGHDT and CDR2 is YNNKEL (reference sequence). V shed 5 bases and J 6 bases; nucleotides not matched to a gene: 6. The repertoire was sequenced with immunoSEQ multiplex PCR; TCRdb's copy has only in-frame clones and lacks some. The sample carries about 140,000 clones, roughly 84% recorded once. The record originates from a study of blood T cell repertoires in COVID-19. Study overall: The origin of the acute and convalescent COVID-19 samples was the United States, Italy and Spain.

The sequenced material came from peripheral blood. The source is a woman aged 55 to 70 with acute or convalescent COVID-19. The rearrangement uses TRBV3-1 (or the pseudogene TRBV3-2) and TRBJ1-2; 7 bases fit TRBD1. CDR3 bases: TGTGCCAGCAGCTTCGGGACAGAAGATGGCTACACCTTC. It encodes CASSFGTEDGYTF.